Listed below are T cell receptor beta chains from one sample, sequenced in a study of T cell changes during pregnancy in multiple sclerosis. Assay: immunoSEQ multiplex PCR; the TCRdb copy retains only in-frame clones and omits some. The data contain 35,000 or so clones, 92% of them singletons. The starting material was CD4+ T cells from peripheral blood mononuclear cells, obtained after pregnancy. The receptor set was obtained from a female donor with multiple sclerosis, enrolled in a pregnancy study. The CDR3 runs from the conserved cysteine through the conserved F or W. The D gene is left open where the match is weak. Clone size is stated in some rows and not others, as once, few, many or a class when expanded.

TRBV5-4	TRBJ2-5	once	TRBD1	CASSSPASGGEETQYF	TGTGCCAGCAGCTCCCCAGCCTCAGGGGGCGAAGAGACCCAGTACTTC
TRBV2	TRBJ2-7	.	.	CASSERTVSYEQYF	TGTGCCAGCAGTGAAAGGACAGTTTCCTACGAGCAGTACTTC
TRBV12-5	TRBJ2-5	.	TRBD2	CASGLIGLVRQETQYF	TGTGCTAGTGGTTTGATCGGACTAGTGCGGCAAGAGACCCAGTACTTC
TRBV29-1	TRBJ2-7	.	TRBD1	CSVFFRDRGSYEQYF	TGCAGCGTCTTTTTCCGGGACAGGGGCTCCTACGAGCAGTACTTC
TRBV7-9	TRBJ2-1	.	TRBD2	CASSILGGRVYNEQFF	TGTGCCAGCAGCATCCTCGGCGGGAGGGTCTACAATGAGCAGTTCTTC
TRBV5-4	TRBJ2-5	.	TRBD1	CASSGRQGQETQYF	TGTGCCAGCAGCGGACGACAGGGTCAAGAGACCCAGTACTTC
TRBV18	TRBJ1-3	.	TRBD1	CASSGQGPSSGNTIYF	TGTGCCAGCTCGGGACAGGGTCCCAGCTCTGGAAACACCATATATTTT
TRBV7-3	TRBJ2-2	.	.	CASSLGGGTGELFF	TGTGCCAGCAGCTTAGGTGGGGGGACCGGGGAGCTGTTTTTT
TRBV11-1	TRBJ1-2	.	TRBD1	CASSLGTENYGYTF	TGTGCCAGCAGCTTGGGGACAGAAAACTATGGCTACACCTTC
TRBV7-2	TRBJ2-5	.	.	CASSLGDRARGETQYF	TGTGCCAGCAGCTTAGGCGACCGGGCACGGGGAGAGACCCAGTACTTC
TRBV6-5	TRBJ2-5	once	TRBD1	CASRETGQETQYF	TGTGCCAGCAGGGAGACAGGGCAGGAGACCCAGTACTTC
TRBV5-1	TRBJ2-3	once	TRBD2	CASSPPVLAGGGTDTQYF	TGCGCCAGCAGCCCACCGGTATTAGCGGGGGGCGGTACAGATACGCAGTATTTT
TRBV19	TRBJ1-1	.	TRBD1	CAAQHRGRGDTEAFF	TGTGCCGCCCAGCACAGGGGGCGCGGGGACACTGAAGCTTTCTTT
TRBV2	TRBJ2-2	.	TRBD2	CASSGSGRNTGELFF	TGTGCCAGCAGTGGGAGCGGGAGGAACACCGGGGAGCTGTTTTTT
TRBV6-6	TRBJ2-7	.	.	CASSNTLGEQYF	TGTGCCAGCAGTAACACCCTCGGGGAGCAGTACTTC
TRBV19	TRBJ2-2	.	.	CASIDRNTGELFF	TGTGCCAGTATTGACAGGAACACCGGGGAGCTGTTTTTT
TRBV18	TRBJ1-6	.	TRBD1	CASSGTGGRSPLHF	TGTGCCAGCTCAGGGACAGGGGGCCGGTCACCCCTCCACTTT
TRBV4-2	TRBJ2-2	once	.	CASSRQTGTPKNTGELFF	TGTGCCAGCAGCCGCCAAACCGGGACACCCAAGAACACCGGGGAGCTGTTTTTT
TRBV19	TRBJ1-4	.	.	CASLSRGASTNEKLFF	TGTGCCAGTCTAAGTCGAGGCGCGTCGACCAATGAAAAACTGTTTTTT
TRBV7-3	TRBJ2-5	.	.	CASSLERTGTQYF	TGTGCCAGCAGCTTAGAGCGAACGGGGACCCAGTACTTC
TRBV11-2	TRBJ2-7	.	.	CASSLERSSYEQYF	TGTGCCAGCAGCTTAGAGAGGAGCTCCTACGAGCAGTACTTC
TRBV30	TRBJ1-1	.	.	CASKTTDYPMRAFF	TGTGCCTCAAAAACGACGGATTATCCGATGCGGGCTTTCTTT
TRBV2	TRBJ1-2	.	.	CASSGAEGYGYTF	TGTGCCAGCTCAGGGGCCGAGGGGTATGGCTACACCTTC
TRBV25-1	TRBJ1-4	few	.	CASSDRNEKLFF	TGTGCCAGCAGTGACAGGAATGAAAAACTGTTTTTT
TRBV5-1	TRBJ2-5	.	.	CASSSGDWRRVETQYF	TGCGCCAGCAGCTCCGGGGACTGGCGGAGGGTAGAGACCCAGTACTTC
TRBV7-3	TRBJ2-3	.	.	CASSLRGEGTQYF	TGTGCCAGCAGCCTCAGGGGAGAGGGTACGCAGTATTTT
TRBV9	TRBJ2-1	.	.	CASSVTSHFYNEQFF	TGTGCCAGCAGCGTAACTAGCCACTTCTACAATGAGCAGTTCTTC
TRBV7-9	TRBJ2-2	.	.	CASSFETMFSRELFF	TGTGCCAGCAGCTTTGAGACAATGTTCAGCAGGGAGCTGTTTTTT
TRBV5-1	TRBJ1-1	few	.	CASSLEQAHTEAFF	TGCGCCAGCAGCTTGGAACAGGCTCACACTGAAGCTTTCTTT
TRBV7-3	TRBJ2-3	.	TRBD2	CASSPWVAGGLQDTQYF	TGTGCCAGCAGCCCCTGGGTAGCGGGGGGGCTTCAAGATACGCAGTATTTT
TRBV25-1	TRBJ2-5	.	.	CASSERQGETQYF	TGTGCCAGCAGTGAACGGCAGGGAGAGACCCAGTACTTC
TRBV19	TRBJ1-1	.	TRBD1	CASSISAGGHTEAFF	TGTGCCAGTAGTATAAGTGCAGGGGGCCACACTGAAGCTTTCTTT